Shown below are 13 T cell receptor beta chains from a single sample sequenced in a study of T cells after yellow fever vaccination (dated by TCRdb to between 2017 and 2020). Taken with the paper, the label for treatment or condition translates to: live attenuated yellow fever vaccine strain. Libraries came from 5' RACE. The instrument given in TCRdb is Illumina HiSeq 2500. TCRdb reran the public reads through fastp at Q25 and MiXCR, keeping productive beta chains. Merged by CDR3 protein, the rows form single entries marked with the most common genes and DNA. In all, the sample holds about 630,000 distinct CDR3 sequences, and approximately 13% of those were seen once. Around 14% of the sample is taken by the ten largest. The sample was PBMCs, taken on the day of the yellow fever booster vaccination. Every receptor here comes from a man aged 30 to 45 who received the YFV17D yellow fever vaccine.

This clonotype has a handful of counts. This chain joins TRBV7-2 and TRBJ2-7, with 7 nucleotides matching TRBD2. The CDR3 has 15 amino acids. From germline, CDR1 is SGHTA and CDR2 FQGNSA. The ends lost 6 bases at V and 2 bases at J; junction bases unmatched: 10. The CDR3 sequence is CASRKLAEGPYEQYF. In DNA, the CDR3 is TGTGCCAGCAGGAAGCTAGCGGAGGGTCCCTACGAGCAGTACTTC.

This clonotype came up a few times. The chain employs TRBV7-2 and TRBJ1-6; D is perhaps TRBD1 (6 bases). Trimming pared 1 base from V and 6 bases from J, leaving 10 bases between. The CDR3 contains 15 residues. Germline V lookup: CDR1 SGHTA, CDR2 FQGNSA. The CDR3 DNA reads TGTGCCAGCAGCTTAGTGACAGGAGTTAATTCACCCCTCCACTTT. It yields the protein CASSLVTGVNSPLHF.

The chain joins TRBV12-3 or TRBV12-4 to TRBJ1-2, with a weak D call TRBD1 (6 bases). V lost 4 bases and J lost 5, with 17 bases in between. This CDR3 is 15 amino acids long. In DNA, the CDR3 is TGTGCCAGCAGTTCCCCCCTGGGGACACTGTATGGCTACACCTTC. Translated: CASSSPLGTLYGYTF.

The chain employs TRBV10-3 and TRBJ2-1; 12 bases align to TRBD2. The germline gives CDR1 ENHRY, CDR2 SYGVKD. With V trimmed by 3 bases and J by 7 bases, 13 bases remained unmatched. This CDR3 region has 18 residues. Here the CDR3 reads CAISESSILAGGLNEQFF. In nucleotides, the CDR3 is TGTGCCATCAGTGAATCCTCTATTCTAGCGGGAGGGCTGAATGAGCAGTTCTTC.

This chain connects TRBV6-5 to TRBJ2-1; 13 bases line up with TRBD2. V shed 2 bases and J 6 bases; nucleotides not matched to a gene: 10. Germline-derived CDR1 and CDR2 are MNHEY and SVGAGI. The length of the CDR3 is 18 residues. CDR3 sequence reads: CASSYNGLAGVGGNEQFF. CDR3 nucleotide sequence: TGTGCCAGCAGTTACAACGGACTAGCGGGAGTCGGGGGCAATGAGCAGTTCTTC.

The rearrangement joins TRBV5-6 to TRBJ1-5; 7 bases are a match to TRBD1. From germline, CDR1 is SGHDT and CDR2 YYEEEE. The V segment lost 1 base and the J segment 4 bases; nucleotides outside the gene matches: 5. This CDR3 has 15 residues. The CDR3 DNA reads as TGTGCCAGCAGCTTGTGGACAGGAATGAATCAGCCCCAGCATTTT. Translated, it gives CASSLWTGMNQPQHF.

This rearrangement joins TRBV28 to TRBJ2-3; 7 nucleotides align to TRBD1. The germline V gene encodes CDR1 MDHEN and CDR2 SYDVKM. CDR3 length: 16 amino acids. The trim removed 4 bases at V and 2 bases at J, leaving 9 bases unmatched. The CDR3 is CASSSQITGATDTQYF. CDR3 nucleotide sequence: TGTGCCAGCAGTTCCCAAATTACAGGGGCCACAGATACGCAGTATTTT.

This clonotype turned up a few times. The CDR3 spells CASSPRRTSGGDTQYF. CDR3 coding DNA: TGTGCCAGCTCACCCCGACGGACTAGCGGGGGGGATACGCAGTATTTT. This chain links TRBV18 with TRBJ2-3; TRBD2 aligns across 14 bases. Germline-derived CDR1 and CDR2 are KGHSH and LQKENI. The CDR3 spans 16 residues. With V trimmed by 3 bases and J by 6 bases, 5 bases remained unmatched. The full variable domain, completed using reference TRBV18 and TRBJ2-3, is NAGVMQNPRHLVRRRGQEARLRCSPMKGHSHVYWYRQLPEEGLKFMVYLQKENIIDESGMPKERFSAEFPKEGPSILRIQQVVRGDSAAYFCASSPRRTSGGDTQYFGPGTRLTVL.

This clonotype has a handful of counts. This sequence joins TRBV7-2 and TRBJ2-7, with TRBD1 identical over 8 bases. The CDR3 contains 15 residues. Germline V gene lookup returns CDR1 SGHTA and CDR2 FQGNSA. The ends lost 2 bases at V and 1 base at J; junction bases unmatched: 4. The CDR3 region has the DNA TGTGCCAGCAGCTTACAGGGGACAGGATCCTACGAGCAGTACTTC. Translated, it gives CASSLQGTGSYEQYF.

This clonotype was counted only a few times. J is TRBJ2-5 and V is TRBV20-1; 10 nucleotides agree with TRBD1. The germline gives CDR1 DFQATT, CDR2 SNEGSKA (reference sequence). CDR3 length equals 13 residues. The V and J ends lost 6 bases and 9 bases, in that order; junction bases with no gene match: 10. CDR3 coding DNA: TGCAGTGCAACGGGACAGGGGCCTATTTCCCAGTACTTC. It is translated as CSATGQGPISQYF.

The gene calls are TRBV27 and TRBJ1-1; D is uncertain. V lost 2 bases and J 11 bases, leaving 15 bases between the germline ends. The CDR3 runs to 13 residues. Looked up from germline, CDR1 is MNHEY and CDR2 is SMNVEV (reference sequence). CDR3 nucleotide sequence: TGTGCCAGCAGTTTACTGGGCAGCCATGAGGCTTTCTTT. Translation: CASSLLGSHEAFF.

This clonotype was detected a few times. This chain uses TRBV7-2 with TRBJ2-7; D gene unclear. Germline V CDR1 and CDR2: SGHTA, FQGNSA. This CDR3 comprises 15 residues. V was shortened by 1 base and J by 5 bases, with 15 bases between the two germline ends. The CDR3 DNA reads as TGTGCCAGCAGCTTAGTATCGGAATTCGGCGACGAGCAGTACTTC. Translated, it gives CASSLVSEFGDEQYF.

The chain carries TRBV12-5 and TRBJ2-1, with 9 bases identical to TRBD1. The CDR3 is 14 amino acids. V lost 5 bases to trimming and J lost 3 bases; unmatched junction nucleotides: 2. CDR1 and CDR2 from the germline V gene are LGHNT and FRNRAP. The CDR3 nucleotides read TGTGCTAGTGGTGTGGGACAGGGCTACAATGAGCAGTTCTTC. Residues: CASGVGQGYNEQFF.